This TCR beta chain was recovered during a study of response to subunit inactivated influenza vaccine (dated by TCRdb to 2016 to 2018). Notes on the research overall: Deep quantitative profiling of the T cell receptor repertoire was used in the study to follow responses to a trivalent subunit inactivated influenza vaccine.

What the authors observed across the whole study: The authors suggested that each seasonal influenza vaccination may recruit only a limited number of new T cells.

As for this clonotype: This clone's antigen is unknown. Per-base quality was not reported, and no clone a single base away is much larger than it.

Libraries were prepared through RT-PCR. The sequencing machine was an Illumina HiSeq 2500. TCRdb reprocessing: public reads trimmed at Q25 with fastp, clones called with MiXCR, in-frame beta chains kept. Rows merge per CDR3 protein into single entries with the most common DNA and genes. The table for this sample lists 500,000 to 600,000 distinct CDR3 sequences; approximately 12% of them were counted only once. The top ten constitute 10% of the sample. CDR1 DFQATT and CDR2 SNEGSKA were looked up in the germline V gene (reference sequence). Inclusive of the bounding cysteine and phenylalanine, the CDR3 is 14 residues long. Just CDR3 DNA is preserved here, 42 bases in frame from base 1.

In this chain, TRBV20-1 is recombined with TRBJ2-3; the D region possibly corresponds to TRBD2 (5 bases align). The receptor's source is a man in his fifties who received an inactivated influenza vaccine. Donor details come from another sample of the same person, matched by shared clones. Sequences were derived from PBMCs from blood, sampled on the day of vaccination. The DNA sequence reads TGCAAACCCCGCTTGGGGAGCAGCACAGATACGCAGTATTTT. Protein translation: CKPRLGSSTDTQYF.